One sample yielded the 10 T cell receptor beta chains listed below, sequenced in a study of blood T cell repertoires in COVID-19. The data were produced by immunoSEQ multiplex PCR, yet TCRdb's version contains in-frame clones alone and is incomplete. The table includes more than 45,000 clones, about 80% detected once. The sample was peripheral blood. These receptors were taken from a woman in her sixties or seventies with acute or convalescent COVID-19.

The chain uses TRBV25-1 and TRBJ1-2; a possible D gene is TRBD1 (6 bases). The CDR3 is made up of 15 amino acids. Trimming stripped 1 base from V and 5 bases from J, with 14 bases between. The V gene's germline CDR1 is MGHDK and CDR2 SYGVNS. The DNA for the CDR3 is TGTGCCAGCAGTGAATCGGGAGGGGGAGGGTATGGCTACACCTTC. Translating gives CASSESGGGGYGYTF.

V usage is TRBV7-9 and J usage is TRBJ2-1; tentative D call: TRBD2 (6 bases). Germline V lookup: CDR1 SEHNR, CDR2 FQNEAQ (reference sequence). Trimming removed 5 bases from V and 10 bases from J, with 12 bases in between. This CDR3 spans 12 amino acids. The CDR3 DNA reads TGTGCCAGCAGCCTCCCCGCGGGGGAGCAGTTCTTC. It specifies CASSLPAGEQFF.

V and J are TRBV6-6 and TRBJ1-2; D is unclear. Trimming pared 0 bases from V and 2 bases from J, leaving 10 bases between. The CDR3 extends over 15 amino acids. Per the germline V gene, CDR1 is MNHNY and CDR2 is SVGAGI (reference sequence). CDR3 sequence (DNA): TGTGCCAGCAGTTACTCTTCGGCGGGGAACTATGGCTACACCTTC. This translates into CASSYSSAGNYGYTF.

The V call is TRBV5-4, the J call TRBJ2-7, with D tentatively TRBD2 (5 bases). Germline V lookup: CDR1 SGHNT, CDR2 YYREEE (reference sequence). Trimming left V 2 bases short and J 3 bases short, with 15 bases between. This CDR3 has 15 residues. For the CDR3, the DNA is TGTGCCAGCAGCTTAGGTTCAGCGAGGGTCTACGAGCAGTACTTC. This gives the protein CASSLGSARVYEQYF.

This clone appeared a single time. The rearrangement uses TRBV30 and TRBJ2-1, with TRBD1 as a possible D gene (5 bases). The CDR3 extends over 10 amino acids. V lost 8 bases, J lost 9 bases, and 11 bases lay in between. The germline gives CDR1 GTSNPN, CDR2 SVGIG (reference sequence). CDR3 residues: CALGEGEQFF. In nucleotides, the CDR3 is TGTGCCCTAGGGGAAGGTGAGCAGTTCTTC.

V usage is TRBV27 and J usage is TRBJ2-1, with 8 bases identical to TRBD2. Trimming cost V 6 bases and J 0 bases; bases outside gene matches: 7. CDR3 length equals 16 residues. The germline gives CDR1 MNHEY, CDR2 SMNVEV (reference sequence). For the CDR3, the DNA is TGTGCCAGCAGCCGACGTAGCGGGGCCTCCTACAATGAGCAGTTCTTC. The encoded protein is CASSRRSGASYNEQFF.

This clone was seen once. CDR3 loop: CASRAERGYSNQPQHF. The CDR3 DNA sequence: TGTGCCAGCAGGGCCGAAAGGGGTTATAGCAATCAGCCCCAGCATTTT. This sequence joins TRBV27 and TRBJ1-5; D is possibly TRBD1 (5 bases). The CDR3 is made up of 16 amino acids. Germline loops: CDR1 MNHEY, CDR2 SMNVEV (reference sequence). V lost 6 bases and J lost 0, with 15 bases in between.

The chain has TRBV18 and TRBJ2-7, with D maybe TRBD2 (7 bases). The CDR3 runs to 14 residues. The germline V gene encodes CDR1 KGHSH and CDR2 LQKENI. V lost 6 bases, J lost 2 bases, and 14 bases lay in between. This CDR3 is CASSLGGGTYEQYF. The CDR3 DNA sequence: TGTGCCAGCTCTCTAGGGGGAGGGACCTACGAGCAGTACTTC.

The rearrangement uses TRBV19 and TRBJ1-5, with no clear D. Germline lookup yields CDR1 LNHDA and CDR2 SQIVND (reference sequence). This CDR3 spans 11 amino acids. V dropped 1 base and J dropped 11 bases, with 6 bases sitting between them. CDR3 sequence reads: CASSIGQTQHF. The CDR3 DNA sequence: TGTGCCAGTAGTATAGGCCAGACCCAGCATTTT.

The genes are TRBV11-2 and TRBJ2-3; TRBD2 matches at 12 bases. The length of the CDR3 is 18 residues. Germline values: CDR1 SGHAT, CDR2 FQNNGV. The V segment lost 7 bases and the J segment 3 bases; nucleotides outside the gene matches: 14. CDR3 protein: CASTHSSGGVEGTDTQYF. The CDR3, as DNA: TGTGCCAGCACACACTCTAGCGGGGGGGTAGAGGGAACAGATACGCAGTATTTT.